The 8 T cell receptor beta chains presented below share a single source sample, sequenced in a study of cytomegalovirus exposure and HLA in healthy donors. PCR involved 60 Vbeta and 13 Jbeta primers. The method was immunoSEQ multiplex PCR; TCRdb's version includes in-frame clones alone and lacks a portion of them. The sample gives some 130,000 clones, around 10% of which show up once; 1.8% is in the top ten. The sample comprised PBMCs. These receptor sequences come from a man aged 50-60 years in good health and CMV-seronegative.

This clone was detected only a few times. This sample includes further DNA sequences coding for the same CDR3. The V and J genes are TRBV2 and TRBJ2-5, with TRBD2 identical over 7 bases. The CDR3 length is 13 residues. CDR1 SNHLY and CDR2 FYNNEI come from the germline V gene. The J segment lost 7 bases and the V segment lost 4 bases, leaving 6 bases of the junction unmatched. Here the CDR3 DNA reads TGTGCCAGCAGTGTACGCAGGGAGGGGACCCAGTACTTC. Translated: CASSVRREGTQYF.

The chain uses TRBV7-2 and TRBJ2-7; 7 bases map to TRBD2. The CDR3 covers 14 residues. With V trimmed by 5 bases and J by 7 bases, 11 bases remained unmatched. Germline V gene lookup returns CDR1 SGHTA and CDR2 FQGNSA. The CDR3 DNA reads TGTGCCAGCAGCCCAAAGCCAGCGGGAAGGGAGCAGTACTTC. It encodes CASSPKPAGREQYF.

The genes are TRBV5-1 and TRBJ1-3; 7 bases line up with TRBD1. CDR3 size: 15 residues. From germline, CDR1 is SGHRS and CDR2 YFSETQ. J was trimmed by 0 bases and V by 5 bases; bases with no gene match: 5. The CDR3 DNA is TGCGCCAGCAGTTTGTACAGGGGCTCTGGAAACACCATATATTTT. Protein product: CASSLYRGSGNTIYF.

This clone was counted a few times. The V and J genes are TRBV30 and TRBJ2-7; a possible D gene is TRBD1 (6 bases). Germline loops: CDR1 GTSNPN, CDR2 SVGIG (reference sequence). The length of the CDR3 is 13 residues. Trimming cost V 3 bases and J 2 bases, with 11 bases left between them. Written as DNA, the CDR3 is TGTGCCTGGAGGCCGGGACACCCCTACGAGCAGTACTTC. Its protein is CAWRPGHPYEQYF.

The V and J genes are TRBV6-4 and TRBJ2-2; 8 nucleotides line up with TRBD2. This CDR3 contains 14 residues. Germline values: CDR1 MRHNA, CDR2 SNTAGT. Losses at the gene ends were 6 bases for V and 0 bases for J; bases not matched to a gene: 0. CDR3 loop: CASRGLANTGELFF. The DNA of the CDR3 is TGTGCCAGCAGGGGACTAGCGAACACCGGGGAGCTGTTTTTT.

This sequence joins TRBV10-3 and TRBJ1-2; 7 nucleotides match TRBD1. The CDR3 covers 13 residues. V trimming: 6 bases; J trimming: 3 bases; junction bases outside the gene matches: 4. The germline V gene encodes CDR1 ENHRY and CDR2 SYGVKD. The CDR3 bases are TGTGCCATCAGGGGACAGACGGACTATGGCTACACCTTC. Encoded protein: CAIRGQTDYGYTF.

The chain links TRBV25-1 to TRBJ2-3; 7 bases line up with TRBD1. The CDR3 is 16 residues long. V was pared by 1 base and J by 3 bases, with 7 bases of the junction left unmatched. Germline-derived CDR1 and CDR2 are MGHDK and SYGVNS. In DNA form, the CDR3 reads TGTGCCAGCAGTGAATCGTTACAGGGGAGTACAGATACGCAGTATTTT. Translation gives CASSESLQGSTDTQYF.

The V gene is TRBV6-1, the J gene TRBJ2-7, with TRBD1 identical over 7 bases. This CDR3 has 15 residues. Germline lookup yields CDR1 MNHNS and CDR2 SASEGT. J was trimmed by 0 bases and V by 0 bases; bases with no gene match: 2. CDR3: CASSEAGTASYEQYF. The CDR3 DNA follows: TGTGCCAGCAGTGAAGCCGGGACAGCCTCCTACGAGCAGTACTTC.